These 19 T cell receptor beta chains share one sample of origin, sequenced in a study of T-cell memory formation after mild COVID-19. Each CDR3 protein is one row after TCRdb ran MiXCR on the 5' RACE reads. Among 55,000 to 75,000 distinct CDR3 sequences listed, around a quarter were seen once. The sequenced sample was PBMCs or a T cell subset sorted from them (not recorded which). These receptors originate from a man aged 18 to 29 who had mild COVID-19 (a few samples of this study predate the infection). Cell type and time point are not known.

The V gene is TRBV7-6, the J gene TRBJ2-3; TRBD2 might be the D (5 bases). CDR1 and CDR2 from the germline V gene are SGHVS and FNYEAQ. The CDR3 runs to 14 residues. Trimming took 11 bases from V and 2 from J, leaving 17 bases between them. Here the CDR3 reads CAVGPRASTDTQYF. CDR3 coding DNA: TGTGCCGTGGGTCCGCGGGCCTCCACAGATACGCAGTATTTT.

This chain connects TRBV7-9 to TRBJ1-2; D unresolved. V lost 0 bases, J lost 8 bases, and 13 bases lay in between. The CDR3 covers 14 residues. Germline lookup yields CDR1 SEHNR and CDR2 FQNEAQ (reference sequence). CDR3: CASSLAGEPRGYTF. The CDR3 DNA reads TGTGCCAGCAGCTTAGCCGGGGAGCCAAGGGGCTACACCTTC.

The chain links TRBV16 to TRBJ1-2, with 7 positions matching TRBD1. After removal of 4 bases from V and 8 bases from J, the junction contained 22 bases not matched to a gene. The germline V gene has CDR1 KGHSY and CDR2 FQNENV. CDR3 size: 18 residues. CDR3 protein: CASSPSPAGGDESGGYTF. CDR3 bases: TGTGCCAGCAGCCCCTCCCCGGCAGGGGGAGATGAATCGGGAGGCTACACCTTC.

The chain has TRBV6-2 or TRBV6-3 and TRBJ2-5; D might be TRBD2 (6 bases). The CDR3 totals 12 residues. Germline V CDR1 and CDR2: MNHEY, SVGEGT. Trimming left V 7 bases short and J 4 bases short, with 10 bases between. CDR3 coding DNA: TGTGCCAGCAACATGGGGGGAGAGACCCAGTACTTC. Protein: CASNMGGETQYF.

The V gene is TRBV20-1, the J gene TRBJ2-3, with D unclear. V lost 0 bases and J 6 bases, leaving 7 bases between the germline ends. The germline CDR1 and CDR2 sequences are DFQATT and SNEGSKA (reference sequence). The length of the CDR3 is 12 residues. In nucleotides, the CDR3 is TGCAGTGCTAGAGATTTTGGGGATACGCAGTATTTT. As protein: CSARDFGDTQYF.

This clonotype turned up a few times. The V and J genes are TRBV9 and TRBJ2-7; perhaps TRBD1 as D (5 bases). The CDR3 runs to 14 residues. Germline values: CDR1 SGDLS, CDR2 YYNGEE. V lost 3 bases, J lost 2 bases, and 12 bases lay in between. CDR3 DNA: TGTGCCAGCAGCGAAACAGGTTCACCCTACGAGCAGTACTTC. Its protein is CASSETGSPYEQYF. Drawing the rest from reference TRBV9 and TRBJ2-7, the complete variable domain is DSGVTQTPKHLITATGQRVTLRCSPRSGDLSVYWYQQSLDQGLQFLIQYYNGEERAKGNILERFSAQQFPDLHSELNLSSLELGDSALYFCASSETGSPYEQYFGPGTRLTVT.

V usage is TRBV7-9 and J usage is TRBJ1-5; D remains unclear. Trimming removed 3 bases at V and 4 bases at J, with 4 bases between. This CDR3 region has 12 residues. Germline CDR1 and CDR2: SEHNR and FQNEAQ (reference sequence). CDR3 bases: TGTGCCAGCAGCTTCCAAAATCAGCCCCAGCATTTT. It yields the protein CASSFQNQPQHF.

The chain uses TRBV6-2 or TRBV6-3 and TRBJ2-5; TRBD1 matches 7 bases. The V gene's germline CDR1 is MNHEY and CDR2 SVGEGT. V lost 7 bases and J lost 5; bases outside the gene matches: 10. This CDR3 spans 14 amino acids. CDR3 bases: TGTGCCAGCACGAGGACAGGCGGGCGCGAGACCCAGTACTTC. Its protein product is CASTRTGGRETQYF.

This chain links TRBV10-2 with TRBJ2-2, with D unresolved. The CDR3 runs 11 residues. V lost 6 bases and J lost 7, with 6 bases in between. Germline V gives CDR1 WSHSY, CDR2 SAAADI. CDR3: CASRFGGELFF. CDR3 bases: TGCGCCAGCAGGTTCGGCGGGGAGCTGTTTTTT.

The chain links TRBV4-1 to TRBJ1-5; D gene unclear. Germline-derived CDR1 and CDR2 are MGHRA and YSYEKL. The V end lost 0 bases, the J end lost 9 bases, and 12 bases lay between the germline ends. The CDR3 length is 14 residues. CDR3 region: CASSQEAGVGPQHF. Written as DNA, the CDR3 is TGCGCCAGCAGCCAAGAAGCCGGGGTAGGGCCCCAGCATTTT.

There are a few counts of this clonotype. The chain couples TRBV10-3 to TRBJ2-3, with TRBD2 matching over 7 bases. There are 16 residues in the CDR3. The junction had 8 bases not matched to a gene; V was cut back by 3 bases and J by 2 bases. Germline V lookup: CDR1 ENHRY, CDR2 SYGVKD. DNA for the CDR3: TGTGCCATCAGTGACCGGCGGGGGACGAACACAGATACGCAGTATTTT. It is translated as CAISDRRGTNTDTQYF.

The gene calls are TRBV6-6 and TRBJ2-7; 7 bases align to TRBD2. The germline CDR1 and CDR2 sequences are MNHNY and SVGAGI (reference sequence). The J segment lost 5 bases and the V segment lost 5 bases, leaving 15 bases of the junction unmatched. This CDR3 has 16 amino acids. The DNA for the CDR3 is TGTGCCAGCAGTCCTTACTCCTCAGCGGGACGGAACGAGCAGTACGTC. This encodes CASSPYSSAGRNEQYV.

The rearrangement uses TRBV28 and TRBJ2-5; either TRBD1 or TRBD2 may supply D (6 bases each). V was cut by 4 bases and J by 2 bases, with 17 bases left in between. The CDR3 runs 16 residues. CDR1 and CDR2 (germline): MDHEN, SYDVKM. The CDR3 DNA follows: TGTGCCAGCAGTTCCCCAAGGAGGGACATACAAGAGACCCAGTACTTC. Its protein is CASSSPRRDIQETQYF.

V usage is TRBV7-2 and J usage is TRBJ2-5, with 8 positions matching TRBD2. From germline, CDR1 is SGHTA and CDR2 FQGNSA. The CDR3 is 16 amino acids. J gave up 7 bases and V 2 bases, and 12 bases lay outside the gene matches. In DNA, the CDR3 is TGTGCCAGCAGCTTACAGTTTAGCGGGACGCCAGGGACCCAGTACTTC. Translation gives CASSLQFSGTPGTQYF. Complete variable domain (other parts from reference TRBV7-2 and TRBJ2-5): GAGVSQSPSNKVTEKGKDVELRCDPISGHTALYWYRQSLGQGLEFLIYFQGNSAPDKSGLPSDRFSAERTGGSVSTLTIQRTQQEDSAVYLCASSLQFSGTPGTQYFGPGTRLLVL.

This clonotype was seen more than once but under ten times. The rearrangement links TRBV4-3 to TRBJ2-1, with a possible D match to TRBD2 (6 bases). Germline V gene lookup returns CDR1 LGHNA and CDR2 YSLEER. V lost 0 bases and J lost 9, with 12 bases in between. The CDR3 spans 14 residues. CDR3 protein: CASSQDGGLSEQFF. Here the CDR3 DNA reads TGCGCCAGCAGCCAAGATGGGGGGTTGAGTGAGCAGTTCTTC.

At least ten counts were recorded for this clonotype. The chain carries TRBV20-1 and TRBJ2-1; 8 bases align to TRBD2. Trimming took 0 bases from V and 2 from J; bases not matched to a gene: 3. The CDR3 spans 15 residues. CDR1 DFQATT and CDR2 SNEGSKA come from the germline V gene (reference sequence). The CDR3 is CSARDGAGAYNEQFF. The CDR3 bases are TGCAGTGCTAGAGATGGAGCGGGGGCCTACAATGAGCAGTTCTTC.

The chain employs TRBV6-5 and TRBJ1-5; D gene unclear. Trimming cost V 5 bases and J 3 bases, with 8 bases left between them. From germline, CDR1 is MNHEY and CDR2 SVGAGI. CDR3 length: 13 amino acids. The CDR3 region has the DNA TGTGCCAGCAGTCTGTTCATCAATCAGCCCCAGCATTTT. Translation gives CASSLFINQPQHF.

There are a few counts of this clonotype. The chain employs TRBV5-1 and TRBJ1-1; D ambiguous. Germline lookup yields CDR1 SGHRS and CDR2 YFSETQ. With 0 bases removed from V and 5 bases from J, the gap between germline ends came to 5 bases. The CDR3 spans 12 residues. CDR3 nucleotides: TGCGCCAGCAGCTTGGGGTCGACTGAAGCTTTCTTT. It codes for CASSLGSTEAFF.

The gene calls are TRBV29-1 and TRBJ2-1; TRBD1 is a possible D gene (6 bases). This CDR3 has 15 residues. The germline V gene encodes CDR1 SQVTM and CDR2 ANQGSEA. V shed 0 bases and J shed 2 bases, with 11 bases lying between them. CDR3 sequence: CSVEDGQRTYNEQFF. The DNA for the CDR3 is TGCAGCGTTGAAGATGGACAGAGAACCTACAATGAGCAGTTCTTC.